This TCR beta chain was sequenced for a study of T-cell reconstitution after alpha-beta-depleted transplantation in children (dated by TCRdb to between 2015 and 2016). Looking at the study overall: Using TCR repertoire profiling, the study followed T-cell immune reconstitution in a quantitative way in children after TCRalphabeta/CD19-depleted allogeneic hematopoietic cell transplantation.

Points on this clonotype: Its antigen is still unknown. Base qualities are not provided; no much larger clone lies one nucleotide away.

Reading the label with the study, this specimen's treatment or condition is: allogeneic hematopoietic cell transplantation with graft depleted of TCRalphabeta T cells and CD19 B cells. TCRalphabeta/CD19-depleted allogeneic hematopoietic cell grafts were given to the transplant recipients, all of whom were children. Library prep was done by PCR. The sample was run on an Illumina HiSeq 2500. TCR library preparation used molecular barcoding, with unique molecular identifiers applied to normalize quantification of the TCRbeta repertoire. The raw public reads went through TCRdb reprocessing: fastp at Q25, MiXCR clone calling, in-frame beta chains kept. Each CDR3 protein appears once, grouped with its most common genes and DNA. This sample holds some 830,000 distinct CDR3 sequences; approximately 15% were observed only once. The top ten clones comprise approximately 5% of the sample. Results and caveats for the whole study, not just this receptor: Apparently early alphabetaT-cell count recovery about two months after transplant reportedly relied on only several hundred rapidly expanded clones derived from non-depleted graft cells. The high TCRbeta diversity at day 60 in some patients was ascribed to recipient T cells and intrathymic progenitors that had survived conditioning. Hyperexpanded clone frequencies declined over subsequent months; after one year, T-cell counts and TCRbeta diversity were mostly attributed to newly produced T cells.

The material sequenced was PBMCs, mostly from graft donor cells, taken 360 days after TCRalphabeta/CD19-depleted stem cell transplant. The receptor comes from a male patient aged 10 to 17 who had a stem cell transplant for acute lymphoblastic leukemia, so the T cells may come from the graft donor.

CDR3 sequence: CASSPVGGNTGELFF. The nucleotides read TGCGCCAGCAGCCCCGTGGGGGGGAACACCGGGGAGCTGTTTTTT. The chain is assembled from TRBV5-1 and TRBJ2-2; matching of 6 bases hints at TRBD2 as the D gene. Spanning cysteine to phenylalanine, the CDR3 consists of 15 amino acids. Only the CDR3 DNA stays, 45 bases, in frame from base 1. Cut back by 4 bases and 1 base, the V and J ends lie 11 bases apart. As encoded in the germline V gene, CDR1 is SGHRS while CDR2 is YFSETQ.